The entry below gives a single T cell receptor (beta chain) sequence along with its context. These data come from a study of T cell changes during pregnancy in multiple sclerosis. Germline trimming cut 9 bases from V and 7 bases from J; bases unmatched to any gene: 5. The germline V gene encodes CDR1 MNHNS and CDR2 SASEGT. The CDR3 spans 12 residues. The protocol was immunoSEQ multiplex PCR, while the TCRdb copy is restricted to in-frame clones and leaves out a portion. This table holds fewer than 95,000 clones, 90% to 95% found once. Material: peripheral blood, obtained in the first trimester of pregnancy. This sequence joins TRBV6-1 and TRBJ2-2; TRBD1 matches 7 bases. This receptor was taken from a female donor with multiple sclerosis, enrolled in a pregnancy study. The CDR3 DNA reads TGTGCCAGTGTAAGGGGGCTCGGGGAGCTGTTTTTT. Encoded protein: CASVRGLGELFF.